The 15 T cell receptor beta chains listed next were all sequenced from one sample in a study of regulatory T cells in long-lasting Graves disease. Indicated time point: newly diagnosed GD, antithyroid drugs for less than 3 months. Following extraction of RNA from PBMCs, that RNA was used to make the TCR library. Construction of the TCR beta libraries employed iRepertoire HTBI primers in conjunction with Arm-PCR of CDR3 regions. TCRdb processed the multiplex PCR reads anew with MiXCR; each CDR3 protein has one entry. The data show 520,000 or so distinct CDR3 sequences, with approximately 12% seen just once and about 8.3% held by the top ten. These data were also reused for a study on T cells in Graves' hyperthyroidism and ophthalmopathy.

Sequenced material: peripheral blood mononuclear cells (PBMCs), taken at new diagnosis, from a patient treated with antithyroid drugs. These TCRs come from a woman aged 25 to 39 with Graves disease.

This clonotype showed up many times. This rearrangement joins TRBV7-3 to TRBJ2-3, with D tentatively TRBD2 (5 bases). The germline gives CDR1 SGHTA, CDR2 FQGTGA. The CDR3 extends over 13 amino acids. Trimming stripped 1 base from V and 4 bases from J, with 6 bases between. The CDR3 nucleotides are TGTGCCAGCAGCTTAATGGAGGCAGATACGCAGTATTTT. Its translation is CASSLMEADTQYF. Full variable domain (remainder filled in from reference TRBV7-3 and TRBJ2-3): GAGVSQTPSNKVTEKGKYVELRCDPISGHTALYWYRQSLGQGPEFLIYFQGTGAADDSGLPNDRFFAVRPEGSVSTLKIQRTERGDSAVYLCASSLMEADTQYFGPGTRLTVL.

The V gene is TRBV4-2, the J gene TRBJ2-1; TRBD2 aligns across 12 bases. Trimming removed 2 bases from V and 9 bases from J; junction bases left unmatched: 5. In germline, CDR1 is LGHNA, CDR2 YNFKEQ. CDR3 length equals 15 residues. CDR3 sequence (DNA): TGTGCCAGCAGCCAACTGACTAGCGGGAGTGTTGAGCAGTTCTTC. Translation gives CASSQLTSGSVEQFF.

This clonotype appeared many times. The rearrangement uses TRBV2 and TRBJ1-1; tentatively, D is TRBD1 (6 bases). The V gene lost 4 bases and the J gene lost 1 base, with 7 bases spanning the gap. The CDR3 has 13 residues. Germline CDR1 SNHLY, CDR2 FYNNEI. The DNA for the CDR3 is TGTGCCAGCAGTGGGACAGCGAACACTGAAGCTTTCTTT. Its translation: CASSGTANTEAFF.

This clonotype has a count of ten or more. V usage is TRBV30 and J usage is TRBJ2-7, with unresolved D. The germline V and J ends were trimmed by 2 bases and 4 bases, with 9 bases remaining between them. This CDR3 contains 12 residues. CDR1 GTSNPN and CDR2 SVGIG come from the germline V gene (reference sequence). The CDR3 bases are TGTGCCTGGAGTACTACGAGATACGAGCAGTACTTC. Its protein is CAWSTTRYEQYF.

Points on this clonotype: A far larger clone is one base from this, pointing to a likely read error. The CDR3 ends on some other residue instead of the conserved phenylalanine or tryptophan, so this is likely a read error. DNA for the CDR3: TGTGCCAGCAAGACTAGCGGGAGCTACGAGCAGTACCTC. As protein: CASKTSGSYEQYL. The chain carries TRBV2 and TRBJ2-7, with TRBD2 matching over 12 bases. The CDR3 runs to 13 residues. The V segment lost 7 bases and the J segment 3 bases; nucleotides outside the gene matches: 1. The germline V gene encodes CDR1 SNHLY and CDR2 FYNNEI.

The chain has TRBV3-1 and TRBJ2-7; D is uncertain. V was shortened by 6 bases and J by 2 bases, with 11 bases between the two germline ends. The V gene's germline CDR1 is LGHDT and CDR2 YNNKEL (reference sequence). The CDR3 consists of 13 residues. The CDR3 sequence is CASRRSGPYEQYF. The CDR3 nucleotides are TGTGCCAGCAGACGGTCCGGGCCCTACGAGCAGTACTTC.

This clonotype was recorded at least ten times. This sequence joins TRBV28 and TRBJ2-5; the D gene is possibly TRBD1 (6 bases). The V gene's germline CDR1 is MDHEN and CDR2 SYDVKM. Between the trimmed V and J ends, which lost 3 bases and 1 base, there was a span of 15 bases. The CDR3 is 16 residues long. This CDR3 reads CASSFAIGGGQETQYF. The DNA of the CDR3 is TGTGCCAGCAGTTTCGCTATTGGGGGCGGCCAAGAGACCCAGTACTTC. Based on the CDR3 plus reference TRBV28 and TRBJ2-5, the full variable domain is DVKVTQSSRYLVKRTGEKVFLECVQDMDHENMFWYRQDPGLGLRLIYFSYDVKMKEKGDIPEGYSVSREKKERFSLILESASTNQTSMYLCASSFAIGGGQETQYFGPGTRLLVL.

This clonotype has a count of ten or more. This chain joins TRBV5-1 and TRBJ1-6; D is possibly TRBD1 (5 bases). The CDR3 spans 14 residues. Trimming took 0 bases from V and 10 from J, leaving 11 bases between them. Per germline, CDR1 SGHRS and CDR2 YFSETQ. CDR3 protein: CASSLDTGDSPLHF. CDR3 sequence (DNA): TGCGCCAGCAGCTTGGATACTGGGGACTCACCCCTCCACTTT.

In its sample, this clonotype was seen a few times. This sequence joins TRBV30 and TRBJ1-1, with 8 bases matching TRBD1. With V trimmed by 4 bases and J by 4 bases, 5 bases remained unmatched. Germline CDR1 reads GTSNPN; CDR2 reads SVGIG (reference sequence). The CDR3 runs to 13 residues. CDR3 protein: CAWNRGTSTEAFF. CDR3 sequence (DNA): TGTGCCTGGAACAGGGGGACCTCCACTGAAGCTTTCTTT.

This chain uses TRBV12-3 or TRBV12-4 with TRBJ1-2; D call uncertain. The CDR3 runs to 15 residues. Trimming cost V 5 bases and J 0 bases, with 13 bases left between them. The CDR3 DNA reads TGTGCCAGCAGTCTCATCATCGGCCCTAACTATGGCTACACCTTC. Protein sequence: CASSLIIGPNYGYTF.

This clonotype was seen a handful of times. This rearrangement joins TRBV4-1 to TRBJ2-2, with 7 bases matching TRBD2. This CDR3 is 14 amino acids long. Germline V gene data show CDR1 as MGHRA and CDR2 as YSYEKL. V dropped 1 base and J dropped 8; count of bases not matched to a gene: 4. CDR3 sequence: CASSQAGGQGELFF. For the CDR3, the DNA is TGCGCCAGCAGCCAAGCGGGGGGTCAAGGGGAGCTGTTTTTT.

This chain connects TRBV20-1 to TRBJ2-2, with D possibly being TRBD1 or TRBD2 (5 bases each). CDR1 DFQATT and CDR2 SNEGSKA come from the germline V gene (reference sequence). The CDR3 contains 14 residues. Trimming pared 6 bases from V and 4 bases from J, leaving 15 bases between. This chain's CDR3 is CSARRDPGTGELFF. The CDR3 DNA follows: TGCAGTGCACGCCGGGACCCCGGCACCGGGGAGCTGTTTTTT.

About this clonotype itself: This clone may be a read error of a much larger clone one base away. The genes are TRBV11-2 and TRBJ1-1, with a weak D call TRBD1 (5 bases). Germline loops: CDR1 SGHAT, CDR2 FQNNGV. The CDR3 runs 14 residues. DNA of the CDR3: TGTGCCAACAGCTCAGGAGAAGGGGTCACTGAAGCTTTCTTT. Amino acids: CANSSGEGVTEAFF.

The chain carries TRBV2 and TRBJ2-5; 9 bases fit TRBD1. The CDR3 has 15 amino acids. Germline trimming cut 3 bases from V and 5 bases from J; bases unmatched to any gene: 7. CDR1 is SNHLY and CDR2 is FYNNEI in the germline V gene. The CDR3 nucleotides are TGTGCCAGCAGTGACGATGGACAGGGGCGGGAGACCCAGTACTTC. It translates to CASSDDGQGRETQYF. The full variable domain, in which reference TRBV2 and TRBJ2-5 provide the parts outside the CDR3, is EPEVTQTPSHQVTQMGQEVILRCVPISNHLYFYWYRQILGQKVEFLVSFYNNEISEKSEIFDDQFSVERPDGSNFTLKIRSTKLEDSAMYFCASSDDGQGRETQYFGPGTRLLVL.

In its sample, this clonotype was seen many times. This chain uses TRBV3-1 with TRBJ1-1; D uncertain. This CDR3 comprises 14 residues. Germline V lookup: CDR1 LGHDT, CDR2 YNNKEL (reference sequence). V gave up 0 bases and J gave up 7 bases, with 12 bases separating them. The CDR3 spells CASSQDSARGEAFF. CDR3 in DNA: TGTGCCAGCAGCCAAGACTCTGCGCGTGGTGAAGCTTTCTTT. Complete variable domain (other parts from reference TRBV3-1 and TRBJ1-1): DTAVSQTPKYLVTQMGNDKSIKCEQNLGHDTMYWYKQDSKKFLKIMFSYNNKELIINETVPNRFSPKSPDKAHLNLHINSLELGDSAVYFCASSQDSARGEAFFGQGTRLTVV.